This T cell receptor beta chain appears in the sequencing data of a study of blood T cell repertoires in COVID-19. CDR3 size: 16 residues. Germline assignment: CDR1 SEHNR and CDR2 FQNEAQ (reference sequence). With 3 bases removed from V and 5 bases from J, the gap between germline ends came to 16 bases. Repertoires were generated with immunoSEQ multiplex PCR, while TCRdb's copy carries only in-frame clones and drops some. The sample carries 200,000 to 250,000 clones, 83% recorded once. The V gene is TRBV7-9, the J gene TRBJ1-4; unclear D gene. This TCR derives from a human donor in a cohort sampled during active COVID-19. Sequenced input: peripheral blood. The CDR3 sequence is CASSFSPGKENEKLFF. The CDR3 DNA follows: TGTGCCAGCAGCTTTTCCCCCGGGAAAGAGAATGAAAAACTGTTTTTT.